The 27 T cell receptor beta chains listed next were all sequenced from one sample in a study of T cell repertoires in cytomegalovirus infection. These TCRs' antigens remain unknown. TCRdb reprocessed the reads via MiXCR and lists one record per CDR3 protein. The sample carries hundreds of thousands of distinct CDR3 sequences, 31% recorded once. This material consisted of cultured CD8+ T cells from PBMCs, taken from culture after CMV antigen stimulation. The source of these receptors is a human donor in good health (CMV status not recorded). Some clones in this sample may be carry-over from other donors' samples.

This clonotype was seen a few times. V gene TRBV27 combines with J gene TRBJ1-3; a weak D match, TRBD1 (6 bases). From germline, CDR1 is MNHEY and CDR2 SMNVEV (reference sequence). CDR3 length equals 15 residues. The V gene lost 6 bases and the J gene lost 0 bases, with 12 bases spanning the gap. The CDR3 DNA follows: TGTGCCAGCAGGCTAACACAGGGCTCTGGAAACACCATATATTTT. Amino acid sequence: CASRLTQGSGNTIYF.

The rearrangement links TRBV4-1 to TRBJ2-1, with 9 positions matching TRBD2. The germline CDR1 and CDR2 sequences are MGHRA and YSYEKL. The CDR3 loop spans 14 amino acids. After removal of 1 base from V and 9 bases from J, the junction contained 4 bases not matched to a gene. This chain's CDR3 is CASSQGRLAAEQFF. Written as DNA, the CDR3 is TGCGCCAGCAGCCAAGGTCGACTAGCGGCTGAGCAGTTCTTC.

This clonotype was observed a handful of times. The J gene is TRBJ2-5, the V gene TRBV19; D remains unclear. V gave up 7 bases and J gave up 5 bases, with 11 bases separating them. This CDR3 is 12 amino acids long. The germline CDR1 and CDR2 sequences are LNHDA and SQIVND (reference sequence). The CDR3 bases are TGTGCCAGTACCAATGGGCGGGAGACCCAGTACTTC. It specifies CASTNGRETQYF.

This clonotype was picked up a small number of times. The chain carries TRBV7-2 and TRBJ2-7, with D possibly being TRBD1 (6 bases). Germline V gene lookup returns CDR1 SGHTA and CDR2 FQGNSA. V lost 2 bases and J 2 bases, leaving 10 bases between the germline ends. This CDR3 region has 14 residues. For the CDR3, the DNA is TGTGCCAGCAGCTTAACCACAGGGCCCTACGAGCAGTACGTC. Protein product: CASSLTTGPYEQYV.

This clonotype was observed a handful of times. The chain recombines TRBV5-6 with TRBJ2-7; 8 bases align to TRBD2. The CDR3 loop spans 13 amino acids. J lost 3 bases, V lost 6 bases, and 5 bases had no gene match. Germline lookup yields CDR1 SGHDT and CDR2 YYEEEE. As DNA, the CDR3 is TGTGCCAGCAAGAAGCGGGGGCTCTACGAGCAGTACTTC. Protein product: CASKKRGLYEQYF.

The V gene is TRBV12-5, the J gene TRBJ2-5; 12 bases are shared with TRBD2. CDR1 is LGHNT, CDR2 FRNRAP, per germline. J gave up 7 bases and V 2 bases, and 11 bases lay outside the gene matches. CDR3 length: 17 amino acids. DNA of the CDR3: TGTGCTAGTGGTTTGCATGCTAGCGGGGGGGCTTATGGGACCCAGTACTTC. It codes for CASGLHASGGAYGTQYF.

The V gene is TRBV6-1, the J gene TRBJ2-1, with a tentative D call TRBD2 (5 bases). Germline V lookup: CDR1 MNHNS, CDR2 SASEGT. The CDR3 is 15 residues long. Between the trimmed V and J ends, which lost 0 bases and 4 bases, there was a span of 10 bases. This chain's CDR3 is CASSEARPGYNEQFF. The CDR3, as DNA: TGTGCCAGCAGTGAAGCCCGGCCGGGGTACAATGAGCAGTTCTTC.

J is TRBJ1-5 and V is TRBV20-1; no reliable D call. From germline, CDR1 is DFQATT and CDR2 SNEGSKA (reference sequence). CDR3 length: 16 amino acids. V lost 2 bases to trimming and J lost 3 bases, with 17 bases between them. The CDR3 protein is CSARLLGMEDNQPQHF. The DNA for the CDR3 is TGCAGTGCTAGATTATTAGGGATGGAGGACAATCAGCCCCAGCATTTT.

This clonotype was counted at least ten times. The rearrangement uses TRBV7-9 and TRBJ2-1, with D perhaps TRBD2 (7 bases). The V end lost 5 bases, the J end lost 5 bases, and 16 bases lay between the germline ends. This CDR3 comprises 15 residues. Germline CDR1 reads SEHNR; CDR2 reads FQNEAQ (reference sequence). This chain's CDR3 is CASSPGGGYHNEQFF. The CDR3 nucleotides are TGTGCCAGCAGCCCAGGCGGGGGCTACCACAATGAGCAGTTCTTC.

At least ten counts were recorded for this clonotype. The gene calls are TRBV12-3 or TRBV12-4 and TRBJ2-6; TRBD2 might be the D (6 bases). This CDR3 is 15 amino acids long. Trimming pared 7 bases from V and 5 bases from J, leaving 15 bases between. The CDR3 region is CASTYLAGRANVLTF. In DNA form, the CDR3 reads TGTGCCAGCACTTACCTTGCGGGGAGGGCCAACGTCCTGACTTTC.

This clonotype has just a few counts. CDR3 sequence (DNA): TGTGCCAGCAGTGAGACGAGGACAGGAGGGTTTCAAGAGACCCAGTACTTC. As protein: CASSETRTGGFQETQYF. V is TRBV6-1 and J is TRBJ2-5; possibly TRBD1 for D (7 bases). This CDR3 has 17 amino acids. V lost 3 bases and J 2 bases, leaving 19 bases between the germline ends. Germline values: CDR1 MNHNS, CDR2 SASEGT.

The table lists this clonotype with a few counts. This rearrangement joins TRBV28 to TRBJ2-7; possibly TRBD2 for D (6 bases). Germline V gives CDR1 MDHEN, CDR2 SYDVKM. V lost 4 bases and J 2 bases, leaving 18 bases between the germline ends. The CDR3 is made up of 16 amino acids. CDR3 nucleotides: TGTGCCAGCAGTTCGCGCCTAAGGGGACTCACCTACGAGCAGTACGTC. Protein product: CASSSRLRGLTYEQYV.

The gene calls are TRBV12-3 or TRBV12-4 and TRBJ2-1, with D possibly being TRBD2 (6 bases). This CDR3 spans 14 amino acids. V was shortened by 6 bases and J by 3 bases, with 12 bases between the two germline ends. CDR3 DNA sequence: TGTGCCAGCAGCCCGGGACTCCACTACAATGAGCAGTTCTTC. The encoded protein is CASSPGLHYNEQFF.

This chain links TRBV11-2 with TRBJ2-1, with 9 bases fitting TRBD2. V was pared by 1 base and J by 7 bases, with 8 bases of the junction left unmatched. This CDR3 region has 16 residues. Germline V gives CDR1 SGHAT, CDR2 FQNNGV. CDR3 loop: CASSLGVAGEWNEQFF. CDR3 sequence (DNA): TGTGCCAGCAGCTTAGGGGTAGCGGGGGAGTGGAATGAGCAGTTCTTC.

The chain employs TRBV10-3 and TRBJ2-3; TRBD2 might be the D (6 bases). Per the germline V gene, CDR1 is ENHRY and CDR2 is SYGVKD. V was trimmed by 7 bases and J by 0 bases, leaving 14 bases between them. The CDR3 covers 15 residues. Here the CDR3 DNA reads TGTGCCATCACCCACTGGGGAGGTAGCACAGATACGCAGTATTTT. Its translation: CAITHWGGSTDTQYF.

At least ten counts were recorded for this clonotype. The chain carries TRBV12-3 or TRBV12-4 and TRBJ2-1; 7 bases line up with TRBD1. The CDR3 totals 16 residues. The V gene end was trimmed by 6 bases and the J gene end by 2 bases; junction bases not matched to a gene: 10. CDR3 DNA: TGTGCCAGCAGCCGGGCTGGGACAGAACCCTACAATGAGCAGTTCTTC. It is translated as CASSRAGTEPYNEQFF.

This clonotype was found a few times. This chain links TRBV7-6 with TRBJ1-3, with D perhaps matching TRBD1 (6 bases). Trimming removed 5 bases at V and 7 bases at J, with 21 bases between. Germline V gene sequence: CDR1 SGHVS, CDR2 FNYEAQ. CDR3 length: 16 residues. The CDR3 spells CASSLNRQAGENTIYF. The CDR3 DNA sequence: TGTGCCAGCAGCCTAAATCGACAGGCTGGGGAGAACACCATATATTTT. Full variable domain (outside the CDR3, taken from reference TRBV7-6 and TRBJ1-3): GAGVSQSPRYKVTKRGQDVALRCDPISGHVSLYWYRQALGQGPEFLTYFNYEAQQDKSGLPNDRFSAERPEGSISTLTIQRTEQRDSAMYRCASSLNRQAGENTIYFGEGSWLTVV.

The rearrangement links TRBV7-2 to TRBJ2-5; D remains ambiguous. The CDR3 spans 16 residues. V was trimmed by 1 base and J by 2 bases, leaving 14 bases between them. CDR1 and CDR2 from the germline V gene are SGHTA and FQGNSA. The DNA of the CDR3 is TGTGCCAGCAGCTTAGGAGGTCTACCGTTACAAGAGACCCAGTACTTC. This codes for CASSLGGLPLQETQYF. Variable domain in full (rest from reference TRBV7-2 and TRBJ2-5): GAGVSQSPSNKVTEKGKDVELRCDPISGHTALYWYRQSLGQGLEFLIYFQGNSAPDKSGLPSDRFSAERTGGSVSTLTIQRTQQEDSAVYLCASSLGGLPLQETQYFGPGTRLLVL.

This rearrangement joins TRBV10-2 to TRBJ2-2; no reliable D call. The CDR3 is 12 residues long. V was pared by 2 bases and J by 3 bases, with 1 base between. Germline V gene data show CDR1 as WSHSY and CDR2 as SAAADI. The CDR3 bases are TGCGCCAGCAGTGAGCACACCGGGGAGCTGTTTTTT. Protein product: CASSEHTGELFF.

This clonotype was observed at least ten times. The V gene is TRBV7-8, the J gene TRBJ2-3, with D tentatively TRBD2 (6 bases). This CDR3 contains 16 residues. Germline assignment: CDR1 SGHVS and CDR2 FQNEAQ. The germline V and J ends were trimmed by 1 base and 0 bases, with 11 bases remaining between them. For the CDR3, the DNA is TGTGCCAGCAGCTTAGTAACGGGGGTCAGCACAGATACGCAGTATTTT. Its protein product is CASSLVTGVSTDTQYF.

This clonotype has at least ten counts. The J gene is TRBJ2-1, the V gene TRBV20-1; 8 bases map to TRBD1. V shed 2 bases, J shed 4 bases, and the junction held 4 bases outside the gene matches. Germline CDR1 DFQATT, CDR2 SNEGSKA (reference sequence). The length of the CDR3 is 14 residues. DNA for the CDR3: TGCAGTGCTAGATCCGGGACAGGATACAATGAGCAGTTCTTC. Encoded protein: CSARSGTGYNEQFF.

J is TRBJ1-4 and V is TRBV11-1; maybe TRBD1 (5 bases). The ends were cut back, 4 bases at V and 3 bases at J, with 15 bases in the middle. The germline CDR1 and CDR2 sequences are SGHAT and FQDESV (reference sequence). The CDR3 spans 16 residues. As DNA, the CDR3 is TGTGCCAGCAGCTCCGACAGCTACACCTCTAATGAAAAACTGTTTTTT. This sequence encodes CASSSDSYTSNEKLFF.

This clonotype has a handful of counts. The chain employs TRBV29-1 and TRBJ1-2, with 8 nucleotides matching TRBD1. V lost 3 bases and J lost 10; bases outside the gene matches: 4. Germline-derived CDR1 and CDR2 are SQVTM and ANQGSEA. This CDR3 comprises 11 residues. CDR3 DNA sequence: TGCAGCGTTGATCCGGGACAGGACTACACCTTC. This gives the protein CSVDPGQDYTF. The whole variable domain, filled in from reference TRBV29-1 and TRBJ1-2, reads SAVISQKPSRDICQRGTSLTIQCQVDSQVTMMFWYRQQPGQSLTLIATANQGSEATYESGFVIDKFPISRPNLTFSTLTVSNMSPEDSSIYLCSVDPGQDYTFGSGTRLTVV.

This clonotype was seen a handful of times. This chain links TRBV5-6 with TRBJ2-1; the match to TRBD2 covers 13 bases. Germline loops: CDR1 SGHDT, CDR2 YYEEEE. The CDR3 is made up of 16 amino acids. V lost 5 bases, J lost 0 bases, and 2 bases stayed unmatched. The CDR3 bases are TGTGCCAGCAGTGGGACTAGCGGGGTCTCCTACAATGAGCAGTTCTTC. Amino acids: CASSGTSGVSYNEQFF. The complete variable domain, with remaining parts taken from reference TRBV5-6 and TRBJ2-1, reads DAGVTQSPTHLIKTRGQQVTLRCSPKSGHDTVSWYQQALGQGPQFIFQYYEEEERQRGNFPDRFSGHQFPNYSSELNVNALLLGDSALYLCASSGTSGVSYNEQFFGPGTRLTVL.

The chain joins TRBV13 to TRBJ2-3; TRBD2 agrees at 7 bases. The CDR3 contains 20 residues. Losses at the gene ends were 5 bases for V and 2 bases for J; bases not matched to a gene: 22. Germline CDR1 reads PRHDT; CDR2 reads FYEKMQ (reference sequence). This chain's CDR3 is CASSHYPLLPRGGPTDTQYF. CDR3 sequence (DNA): TGTGCCAGCAGCCATTACCCCCTCTTACCAAGGGGAGGGCCCACAGATACGCAGTATTTT.

The table lists this clonotype with a few counts. The chain employs TRBV9 and TRBJ1-1; the match to TRBD1 covers 7 bases. This CDR3 contains 15 residues. Germline V gene lookup returns CDR1 SGDLS and CDR2 YYNGEE. With V trimmed by 2 bases and J by 7 bases, 11 bases remained unmatched. CDR3: CASSVKWTGQDEAFF. In DNA, the CDR3 is TGTGCCAGCAGCGTTAAGTGGACAGGCCAGGATGAAGCTTTCTTT. Drawing the rest from reference TRBV9 and TRBJ1-1, the complete variable domain is DSGVTQTPKHLITATGQRVTLRCSPRSGDLSVYWYQQSLDQGLQFLIQYYNGEERAKGNILERFSAQQFPDLHSELNLSSLELGDSALYFCASSVKWTGQDEAFFGQGTRLTVV.

The gene calls are TRBV4-3 and TRBJ1-3; 7 bases map to TRBD1. The J segment lost 2 bases and the V segment lost 4 bases, leaving 5 bases of the junction unmatched. The CDR3 extends over 15 amino acids. The germline V gene encodes CDR1 LGHNA and CDR2 YSLEER. The chain's CDR3 is CASSPGTATGNTIYF. In DNA, the CDR3 is TGCGCCAGCAGCCCGGGGACAGCTACTGGAAACACCATATATTTT.